A selection of T cell receptor beta chains follows, all from one sample in a study of blood T cell repertoires in COVID-19. TCRdb keeps only in-frame clones here, not all; method: immunoSEQ multiplex PCR. The table shows 300,000 to 400,000 clones, with approximately 83% occurring only once. The sequenced sample consisted of PBMCs or T cells enriched from blood (not recorded which). These receptor sequences come from a middle-aged woman with acute COVID-19. Both conserved end residues are part of each CDR3. Fields, in order: V gene, D gene, J gene, clone size, CDR3 DNA, CDR3 protein. The D gene is left open where the match is weak. The size field is filled for only some rows; it gives once, few, many or a size class.

v_gene: TRBV7-9
d_gene: TRBD2
j_gene: TRBJ2-1
abundance: once
CDR3nt: TGTGCCAGCAGCGTAGCGGGAGTGTACAATGAGCAGTTCTTC
CDR3aa: CASSVAGVYNEQFF

v_gene: TRBV5-1
d_gene: -
j_gene: TRBJ2-7
abundance: -
CDR3nt: TGCGCCAGCAGCTTGGGATTCGGGCAGGGTACCTACGAGCAGTACTTC
CDR3aa: CASSLGFGQGTYEQYF

v_gene: TRBV7-2
d_gene: -
j_gene: TRBJ1-2
abundance: -
CDR3nt: TGTGCCAGCAGCTTAGCAAGGCAGGCACCTTATGGCTACACCTTC
CDR3aa: CASSLARQAPYGYTF

v_gene: TRBV27
d_gene: -
j_gene: TRBJ2-7
abundance: -
CDR3nt: TGTGCCAGCAGATATCCGACGGGGAGTAGCTCCTACGAGCAGTACTTC
CDR3aa: CASRYPTGSSSYEQYF

v_gene: TRBV15
d_gene: TRBD1
j_gene: TRBJ2-1
abundance: -
CDR3nt: TGTGCCACCACCAAACAGGGGAATGAGCAGTTCTTC
CDR3aa: CATTKQGNEQFF

v_gene: TRBV6-6
d_gene: -
j_gene: TRBJ1-5
abundance: -
CDR3nt: TGTGCCAGCAGCAACCGCGGGGACCCCTCTAATCAGCCCCAGCATTTT
CDR3aa: CASSNRGDPSNQPQHF

v_gene: TRBV3-1/TRBV3-2
d_gene: TRBD1
j_gene: TRBJ1-1
abundance: -
CDR3nt: TGTGCCAGCAGCCAATCCCCCGGGACAGGGGGCTTAGCTTTCTTT
CDR3aa: CASSQSPGTGGLAFF

v_gene: TRBV29-1
d_gene: TRBD2
j_gene: TRBJ2-1
abundance: -
CDR3nt: TGCAGCGTTGTGGTACTAGCGGTCGATAAAGAGCAGTTCTTC
CDR3aa: CSVVVLAVDKEQFF

v_gene: TRBV6-5
d_gene: -
j_gene: TRBJ2-7
abundance: -
CDR3nt: TGTGCCAGCAGGCGGGACAGACAGTTCTACGAGCAGTACTTC
CDR3aa: CASRRDRQFYEQYF

v_gene: TRBV2
d_gene: TRBD1
j_gene: TRBJ2-2
abundance: -
CDR3nt: TGTGCCAGCAGTGAGAGGGGGCCCACCGGGGAGCTGTTTTTT
CDR3aa: CASSERGPTGELFF

v_gene: TRBV9
d_gene: TRBD2
j_gene: TRBJ2-7
abundance: once
CDR3nt: TGTGCCAGCAGCGTAGCCCCGGGGGGTGAGCAGTACTTC
CDR3aa: CASSVAPGGEQYF

v_gene: TRBV6-1
d_gene: -
j_gene: TRBJ1-5
abundance: -
CDR3nt: TGTGCCAGCAGTGCATCAACGAGGGCAGGGGCCGGTGGTAGCAATCAGCCCCAGCATTTT
CDR3aa: CASSASTRAGAGGSNQPQHF

v_gene: TRBV28
d_gene: TRBD1
j_gene: TRBJ1-4
abundance: -
CDR3nt: TGTGCCAGCAGCTCCGGGACAGGGCTTGGCATAGATGAAAAACTGTTTTTT
CDR3aa: CASSSGTGLGIDEKLFF

v_gene: TRBV23-1
d_gene: -
j_gene: TRBJ1-2
abundance: -
CDR3nt: TGCGCCAGCAGTCGTGGGGGCCAGAATCTATCCTATGGCTACACCTTC
CDR3aa: CASSRGGQNLSYGYTF

v_gene: TRBV20-1
d_gene: -
j_gene: TRBJ2-5
abundance: -
CDR3nt: TGCAGTGCCCGGACAGAAGAGACCCAGTACTTC
CDR3aa: CSARTEETQYF

v_gene: TRBV11-2
d_gene: TRBD1
j_gene: TRBJ1-1
abundance: -
CDR3nt: TGTGCCAGCAGCACCGGCAGGGGGTTCGCTGAAGCTTTCTTT
CDR3aa: CASSTGRGFAEAFF

v_gene: TRBV4-3
d_gene: -
j_gene: TRBJ2-3
abundance: -
CDR3nt: TGCGCCAGCAGCCAAGAGGGCAGCCAGACAGATACGCAGTATTTT
CDR3aa: CASSQEGSQTDTQYF

v_gene: TRBV7-2
d_gene: -
j_gene: TRBJ1-4
abundance: -
CDR3nt: TGTGCCAGCTCCAACCCGGAGGGAGTTCGTGAAAAACTGTTTTTT
CDR3aa: CASSNPEGVREKLFF

v_gene: TRBV4-1
d_gene: -
j_gene: TRBJ2-3
abundance: -
CDR3nt: TGCGCCAGCAGCCAAGGTGTCAGGGACACAGATACGCAGTATTTT
CDR3aa: CASSQGVRDTDTQYF

v_gene: TRBV7-2
d_gene: TRBD1
j_gene: TRBJ2-5
abundance: -
CDR3nt: TGTGCCAGCAGCCTGGGGACAGGGGGGTGGATAGAGACCCAGTACTTC
CDR3aa: CASSLGTGGWIETQYF

v_gene: TRBV7-2
d_gene: -
j_gene: TRBJ2-5
abundance: -
CDR3nt: TGTGCCAGCAGCTTAGGGGCCAAAGAGACCCAGTACTTC
CDR3aa: CASSLGAKETQYF

v_gene: TRBV6-1
d_gene: TRBD2
j_gene: TRBJ2-1
abundance: once
CDR3nt: TGTGCCAGCAGTGAACCTAGCGGGAGGGCCTTCAATGAGCAGTTCTTC
CDR3aa: CASSEPSGRAFNEQFF

v_gene: TRBV7-2
d_gene: TRBD1
j_gene: TRBJ2-7
abundance: -
CDR3nt: TGTGCCAGCAGCTTAGTTCCCGGGACAGGGGCCTACGAGCAGTACTTC
CDR3aa: CASSLVPGTGAYEQYF

v_gene: TRBV5-6
d_gene: TRBD1
j_gene: TRBJ1-6
abundance: -
CDR3nt: TGTGCCAGCAAACAGGGGCCCAGCTCCTATAATTCACCCCTCCACTTT
CDR3aa: CASKQGPSSYNSPLHF

v_gene: TRBV9
d_gene: -
j_gene: TRBJ1-6
abundance: -
CDR3nt: TGTGCCAGCAGCGTAGATCTAACCGGGACACTCAATTCACCCCTCCACTTT
CDR3aa: CASSVDLTGTLNSPLHF

v_gene: TRBV10-3
d_gene: TRBD1
j_gene: TRBJ2-7
abundance: -
CDR3nt: TGTGCCGCTGGGACCGGGACAGGGACCTGGGCGTACTTC
CDR3aa: CAAGTGTGTWAYF

v_gene: TRBV3-1/TRBV3-2
d_gene: -
j_gene: TRBJ1-1
abundance: -
CDR3nt: TGTGCCAGCAGCCAAGATCTCAGGAACACTGAAGCTTTCTTT
CDR3aa: CASSQDLRNTEAFF

v_gene: TRBV20-1
d_gene: -
j_gene: TRBJ2-7
abundance: -
CDR3nt: TGCAGTGCTATAGCCTCCTACGAGCAGTACTTC
CDR3aa: CSAIASYEQYF

v_gene: TRBV2
d_gene: -
j_gene: TRBJ1-6
abundance: -
CDR3nt: TGTGCCAGCAGTGGAGGACTATTTAATTCACCCCTCCACTTT
CDR3aa: CASSGGLFNSPLHF

v_gene: TRBV9
d_gene: -
j_gene: TRBJ1-3
abundance: -
CDR3nt: TGTGCCAGCAGCGCCCAGGGTGCGGGAAACACCATATATTTT
CDR3aa: CASSAQGAGNTIYF

v_gene: TRBV10-2
d_gene: TRBD2
j_gene: TRBJ2-1
abundance: -
CDR3nt: TGCGCCAGCCTTCGACTAGCTTTTCACAATGAGCAGTTCTTC
CDR3aa: CASLRLAFHNEQFF

v_gene: TRBV29-1
d_gene: TRBD1
j_gene: TRBJ2-7
abundance: -
CDR3nt: TGCAGCGCCCAAAGGACAGGGTACGAGCAGTACTTC
CDR3aa: CSAQRTGYEQYF

v_gene: TRBV6-5
d_gene: -
j_gene: TRBJ1-2
abundance: -
CDR3nt: TGTGCCAGCAGTTTTGCGGAAAACGGTGGTGGCTACACCTTC
CDR3aa: CASSFAENGGGYTF

v_gene: TRBV7-9
d_gene: TRBD2
j_gene: TRBJ2-5
abundance: -
CDR3nt: TGTGCCAGCAGCCCCCGGCGGGGGGAGGAGACCCAGTACTTC
CDR3aa: CASSPRRGEETQYF

v_gene: TRBV9
d_gene: -
j_gene: TRBJ1-1
abundance: -
CDR3nt: TGTGCCAGCAGCGTAGAGTCCAGGGCGAACACTGAAGCTTTCTTT
CDR3aa: CASSVESRANTEAFF

v_gene: TRBV4-3
d_gene: -
j_gene: TRBJ1-6
abundance: -
CDR3nt: TGCGCCAGCAGCCAAGATCAAATTCGCTGGGACAATAATTCACCCCTCCACTTT
CDR3aa: CASSQDQIRWDNNSPLHF

v_gene: TRBV28
d_gene: -
j_gene: TRBJ1-3
abundance: -
CDR3nt: TGTGCCAGCAGTACCACCGACTGGGGCGGACAGAACACCATATATTTT
CDR3aa: CASSTTDWGGQNTIYF

v_gene: TRBV18
d_gene: TRBD1
j_gene: TRBJ1-2
abundance: few
CDR3nt: TGTGCCAGCTCACCGGGACAGGGAGTAGGCGGCTACACCTTC
CDR3aa: CASSPGQGVGGYTF

v_gene: TRBV4-3
d_gene: -
j_gene: TRBJ2-4
abundance: -
CDR3nt: TGCGCCAAACCCGACAGGTTTGCATCCAAAAACATTCAGTACTTC
CDR3aa: CAKPDRFASKNIQYF

v_gene: TRBV5-4
d_gene: TRBD1
j_gene: TRBJ1-2
abundance: -
CDR3nt: TGTGCCAGCAGCTTGGCTCGGGGGGGGACAGATGGCTACACCTTC
CDR3aa: CASSLARGGTDGYTF

v_gene: TRBV11-2
d_gene: -
j_gene: TRBJ2-2
abundance: -
CDR3nt: TGTGCCAGCAGCCCTGTAGTTGCCGGGGAGCTGTTTTTT
CDR3aa: CASSPVVAGELFF

v_gene: TRBV20-1
d_gene: TRBD2
j_gene: TRBJ2-3
abundance: -
CDR3nt: TGCAGTGCTAGTTGGCTAGCGGGGTCTAGCACAGATACGCAGTATTTT
CDR3aa: CSASWLAGSSTDTQYF

v_gene: TRBV5-1
d_gene: -
j_gene: TRBJ2-7
abundance: -
CDR3nt: TGCGCCAGCAGCTTGGGTTGGACTCGGACAGAGACCTACGAGCAGTACTTC
CDR3aa: CASSLGWTRTETYEQYF

v_gene: TRBV6-5
d_gene: TRBD1
j_gene: TRBJ1-2
abundance: -
CDR3nt: TGTGCCAGCAGTTACTCGTGGAGGGGGCGTGACTATGGCTACACCTTC
CDR3aa: CASSYSWRGRDYGYTF

v_gene: TRBV3-1/TRBV3-2
d_gene: -
j_gene: TRBJ1-5
abundance: -
CDR3nt: TGTGCCAGCAGCCAAGATAGGGGCAGGGGGCCCCAGCATTTT
CDR3aa: CASSQDRGRGPQHF

v_gene: TRBV5-6
d_gene: -
j_gene: TRBJ2-2
abundance: -
CDR3nt: TGTGCCAGCAGCCCCCGACAAGTACGTGGCGGGGAGCTGTTTTTT
CDR3aa: CASSPRQVRGGELFF

v_gene: TRBV11-2
d_gene: -
j_gene: TRBJ2-7
abundance: once
CDR3nt: TGTGCCAGCAGCTTAGGACAGGGAGGATTCGAGCAGTACTTC
CDR3aa: CASSLGQGGFEQYF

v_gene: TRBV6-2/TRBV6-3
d_gene: TRBD2
j_gene: TRBJ2-2
abundance: -
CDR3nt: TGTGCCAGCAGTTACTCACCTAGCGGGAGGGTGAACACCGGGGAGCTGTTTTTT
CDR3aa: CASSYSPSGRVNTGELFF

v_gene: TRBV7-9
d_gene: TRBD1
j_gene: TRBJ2-5
abundance: -
CDR3nt: TGTGCCAGCAGCTTAACAGGGGCGGTAGGGGCCCAAGAGACCCAGTACTTC
CDR3aa: CASSLTGAVGAQETQYF

v_gene: TRBV19
d_gene: -
j_gene: TRBJ1-2
abundance: -
CDR3nt: TGTGCCAGTAGTATAGTCCGAAGGACAGATTATGGCTACACCTTC
CDR3aa: CASSIVRRTDYGYTF